Listed below are T cell receptor beta chains from one sample, sequenced in a study of cytomegalovirus exposure and HLA in healthy donors. TCRdb's copy holds only in-frame clones and misses some; the assay was immunoSEQ multiplex PCR. The repertoire holds some 140,000 clones, 60% to 85% seen once, with 4% in the top ten. Source material: PBMCs. The receptors were gathered from a woman between 40 and 55 years old in good health and CMV-seronegative. Both conserved end residues are part of each CDR3. A D gene is named only where the DNA matches it firmly. The size field is filled for only some rows; it gives once, few, many or a size class.

J gene | V gene | clone size | D gene | CDR3 DNA | CDR3 protein
TRBJ2-7 | TRBV27 | few | NA | TGTGCCAGCAGTTTATTTTTGGGGGACACAACTTACTACGAGCAGTACTTC | CASSLFLGDTTYYEQYF
TRBJ2-2 | TRBV10-3 | NA | TRBD2 | TGTGCCATCAGTTACCTACCGGGACTAGCGGGAGGGGAGCTGTTTTTT | CAISYLPGLAGGELFF
TRBJ2-7 | TRBV7-9 | NA | TRBD2 | TGTGCCAGCAGCAGGGAGGGACACGAGCAGTACTTC | CASSREGHEQYF
TRBJ2-7 | TRBV10-2 | NA | NA | TGCGCCACCACAGAGAGTAAATACTACGAGCAGTACTTC | CATTESKYYEQYF
TRBJ1-4 | TRBV7-8 | once | TRBD1 | TGTGCCAGCAGCCTTGGACAGGGGGCGAATATCGGTGAAAAACTGTTTTTT | CASSLGQGANIGEKLFF
TRBJ1-2 | TRBV29-1 | few | NA | TGCAGCGTTGAATCGGAGGGACGGAGGACTTATGGCTACACCTTC | CSVESEGRRTYGYTF
TRBJ1-1 | TRBV11-1 | NA | NA | TGTGCCAGCAGCCCCTTCCGGGGATCGACTGAAGCTTTCTTT | CASSPFRGSTEAFF
TRBJ2-5 | TRBV5-8 | NA | NA | TGTGCCAGCAGCTTAGGCAGACTCATCCAAGAGACCCAGTACTTC | CASSLGRLIQETQYF
TRBJ2-4 | TRBV4-1 | few | TRBD1 | TGCGCCAGCAGCCAAGGAGGACACAGGGGACGAGCCAAAAACATTCAGTACTTC | CASSQGGHRGRAKNIQYF
TRBJ2-7 | TRBV11-2 | few | TRBD1 | TGTGCCAGCAGCACCGAGACAGGGACCTACGAGCAGTACTTC | CASSTETGTYEQYF
TRBJ1-6 | TRBV7-8 | NA | TRBD1 | TGTGCCAGCAGCCTAACTACCGGGACAGATAATTCACCCCTCCACTTT | CASSLTTGTDNSPLHF
TRBJ1-5 | TRBV6-1 | NA | NA | TGTGCCAGCCTGCAGGGTCGCAATCAGCCCCAGCATTTT | CASLQGRNQPQHF
TRBJ2-5 | TRBV29-1 | NA | NA | TGCAGCGTTGATCTCGGAGGGGGAGGGGAGACCCAGTACTTC | CSVDLGGGGETQYF
TRBJ1-5 | TRBV19 | few | TRBD1 | TGTGCCAGTAGCCCAGGGGGATACAATCAGCCCCAGCATTTT | CASSPGGYNQPQHF
TRBJ1-2 | TRBV10-2 | once | NA | TGCGCCAGCAGTGAGTCGGGACATCTTGAGGGCTACACCTTC | CASSESGHLEGYTF
TRBJ1-5 | TRBV19 | NA | NA | TGTGCCAGTAGTATAGCAGGGGCTAGCAATCAGCCCCAGCATTTT | CASSIAGASNQPQHF
TRBJ1-1 | TRBV27 | few | NA | TGTGCCAGCAGTCCCCAGGGTTTAGGCACTGAAGCTTTCTTT | CASSPQGLGTEAFF
TRBJ2-7 | TRBV7-9 | NA | TRBD2 | TGTGCCAGCAGTCTACGACTAGCGGGAGTTTCCTACGAGCAGTACTTC | CASSLRLAGVSYEQYF
TRBJ2-3 | TRBV4-1 | few | NA | TGCGCCAGCAGCCAAGATAGCGGAGCCCGACTCAGCACAGATACGCAGTATTTT | CASSQDSGARLSTDTQYF
TRBJ2-1 | TRBV5-1 | NA | TRBD2 | TGCGCCAGCAGCCCCACTAGCGGGAGGTTCGATGAGCAGTTCTTC | CASSPTSGRFDEQFF
TRBJ2-1 | TRBV13 | NA | NA | TGTGCCAGCAGCCCCCTGTACAATGAGCAGTTCTTC | CASSPLYNEQFF
TRBJ1-5 | TRBV2 | few | TRBD1 | TGTGCCAGCAATGACAGGGTGGGATGGTATAGCAATCAGCCCCAGCATTTT | CASNDRVGWYSNQPQHF
TRBJ2-7 | TRBV5-1 | NA | NA | TGCGCCAGCAGCTACACCGGGACTCCCGATTACGAGCAGTACTTC | CASSYTGTPDYEQYF
TRBJ2-7 | TRBV6-5 | NA | TRBD1 | TGTGCCAGCAAACGGGACAGGGAGTCCTACGAGCAGTACTTC | CASKRDRESYEQYF
TRBJ2-7 | TRBV11-2 | NA | TRBD1 | TGTGCCAGCAGCTCACACAGGGGTTACGAGCAGTACTTC | CASSSHRGYEQYF
TRBJ2-7 | TRBV28 | NA | TRBD1 | TGTGCCAGCACGACCGGGACAGGGTTAAGCGAGCAGTACTTC | CASTTGTGLSEQYF
TRBJ2-7 | TRBV2 | NA | TRBD2 | TGTGCCAGCGAAGGCGGGAGTGTGTCCTACGAGCAGTACTTC | CASEGGSVSYEQYF
TRBJ2-2 | TRBV29-1 | few | TRBD2 | TGCAGCGTTGGAGGAGCGGGAGCTGACGGGGAGCTGTTTTTT | CSVGGAGADGELFF
TRBJ1-3 | TRBV30 | NA | NA | TGTGCCTGGTCACAATCCGGAAACACCATATATTTT | CAWSQSGNTIYF
TRBJ1-2 | TRBV6-6 | few | NA | TGTGCCAGCAGTTACTCGTGGGAGTACTATGGCTACACCTTC | CASSYSWEYYGYTF
TRBJ1-1 | TRBV5-1 | NA | TRBD1 | TGCGCCAGCAGCTCACTACAGGGGGCGAGCACTGAAGCTTTCTTT | CASSSLQGASTEAFF
TRBJ1-1 | TRBV5-1 | few | TRBD1 | TGCGCCAGCAGCCAAGGGACAGGGGGCGATAGGACTGAAGCTTTCTTT | CASSQGTGGDRTEAFF
TRBJ2-3 | TRBV4-2 | NA | TRBD1 | TGTGCCAGCAGCCTGGACAGGGGGCTGACAGATACGCAGTATTTT | CASSLDRGLTDTQYF
TRBJ2-6 | TRBV28 | once | TRBD1 | TGTGCCAGCAGGCAGACAGGGGCGCGGGGCTCTGGGGCCAACGTCCTGACTTTC | CASRQTGARGSGANVLTF
TRBJ2-1 | TRBV5-6 | NA | NA | TGTGCCAGCAGCTTGGGACTCGACAATGAGCAGTTCTTC | CASSLGLDNEQFF
TRBJ2-2 | TRBV10-3 | few | NA | TGTGCCAGCGGACACCCGAACACCGGGGAGCTGTTTTTT | CASGHPNTGELFF
TRBJ1-2 | TRBV6-1 | NA | NA | TGTGCCAGCAGGAGGCAGTCAAACTATGGCTACACCTTC | CASRRQSNYGYTF
TRBJ2-3 | TRBV28 | few | TRBD1 | TGTGCCAGCAGTCGGACAGGGGTGACAGATACGCAGTATTTT | CASSRTGVTDTQYF
TRBJ2-7 | TRBV27 | NA | NA | TGTGCCAGCAGTTTTCTATCAAGAGAACCCTACGAGCAGTACTTC | CASSFLSREPYEQYF
TRBJ2-7 | TRBV7-7 | NA | NA | TGTGCTAGCAGCTCCCACGGAGGGATCGAGCAGTACTTC | CASSSHGGIEQYF
TRBJ1-4 | TRBV7-8 | NA | NA | TGTGCCAGCAGCTTAGAGAGGTGGAGTAATGAAAAACTGTTTTTT | CASSLERWSNEKLFF
TRBJ1-2 | TRBV5-4 | NA | NA | TGTGCCAGCAGCTTGCCGACAGGAGGTAACTATGGCTACACCTTC | CASSLPTGGNYGYTF
TRBJ2-4 | TRBV6-5 | NA | TRBD1 | TGTGCCAGCAGTACGGACAGGGACCCAAAAAACATTCAGTACTTC | CASSTDRDPKNIQYF
TRBJ1-2 | TRBV7-2 | few | TRBD1 | TGTGCCAGCAGTGGGACAGGGGGCGATTACACCTTC | CASSGTGGDYTF
TRBJ2-1 | TRBV5-1 | NA | TRBD2 | TGCGCCAGCAGCTCAGCTAGCGGGAGAGAGCAGTTCTTC | CASSSASGREQFF
TRBJ2-7 | TRBV29-1 | NA | TRBD1 | TGCAGCGTCAGGACAGGGGGCTTCTACGAGCAGTACTTC | CSVRTGGFYEQYF
TRBJ2-1 | TRBV4-1 | once | TRBD2 | TGCGCCAGCAGCCAAACTAGCGGGGGGAACTACAATGAGCAGTTCTTC | CASSQTSGGNYNEQFF
TRBJ1-1 | TRBV10-1 | few | NA | TGCGCCAGCAGTCCCGGGACACTGAACACTGAAGCTTTCTTT | CASSPGTLNTEAFF
TRBJ2-1 | TRBV5-6 | NA | NA | TGTGCCAGCAGCTTGGTTCGGGGTCCTGAGCAGTTCTTC | CASSLVRGPEQFF
TRBJ2-3 | TRBV28 | NA | NA | TGTGCCAGCAGCGCCCTCAGGGCTACTGCAGATACGCAGTATTTT | CASSALRATADTQYF
TRBJ1-1 | TRBV9 | NA | TRBD1 | TGTGCCAGCAGCCCCGGGACAGGGGTCGTGGCTGAAGCTTTCTTT | CASSPGTGVVAEAFF